This TCR beta chain was identified during a study of T cells in Graves' hyperthyroidism and ophthalmopathy. TCR beta CDR3 region amplification was performed from RNA transcripts. RT-PCR in the first round (using the HTBI primer set) targeted the TCR CDR3. TCRdb fed the multiplex PCR reads into MiXCR, producing one record per CDR3 protein. This sample has 550,000 to 600,000 distinct CDR3 sequences, with under 60% found just once. This clonotype showed up just a few times. Antigen: not known. In germline, CDR1 is DFQATT, CDR2 SNEGSKA (reference sequence). CDR3 length: 14 residues. V was pared by 0 bases and J by 4 bases, with 12 bases between. Study observations and caveats: Blood samples included most of the expanded thyroid clonotypes exceeding 0.001.

The sample taken for sequencing was peripheral blood or thyroid tissue (not recorded which). The source is an adult woman with Graves' disease, either hyperthyroidism or ophthalmopathy (not recorded which). The chain uses TRBV20-1 and TRBJ1-2, with D unresolved. CDR3: CSAREGNLIYGYTF. In DNA, the CDR3 is TGCAGTGCTAGAGAAGGGAATCTAATCTATGGCTACACCTTC.